This record covers a single T cell receptor (beta chain). Looked up from germline, CDR1 is SEHNR and CDR2 is FQNEAQ (reference sequence). V lost 5 bases to trimming and J lost 4 bases, with 6 bases between them. The CDR3 is 12 residues long. The data were obtained in a study of regulatory T cells in long-lasting Graves disease. Arm-PCR of CDR3 regions and iRepertoire HTBI primers were used to build TCR beta libraries. One entry per CDR3 protein, called by TCRdb with MiXCR from the multiplex PCR reads. The table lists fewer than 500,000 distinct CDR3 sequences, roughly 15% of them singletons. Time point denoted: newly diagnosed GD, antithyroid drugs for less than 3 months. After RNA was extracted from PBMCs, the TCR library was made from it. In addition, the sample was reused for a study of T cells in Graves' hyperthyroidism and ophthalmopathy. From that paper: An initial round of RT-PCR targeting the TCR CDR3 relied on the HTBI primer set.

This sequence joins TRBV7-9 and TRBJ1-5; D not certain. The TCR comes from a man aged 40-55 years with Graves disease. The sample was peripheral blood mononuclear cells (PBMCs), taken at new diagnosis, from a patient treated with antithyroid drugs. CDR3 sequence: CASSKLNQPQHF. The CDR3 DNA follows: TGTGCCAGCAGCAAACTAAATCAGCCCCAGCATTTT.